A selection of T cell receptor beta chains follows, all from one sample in a study of blood T cell repertoires in COVID-19. The table came from immunoSEQ multiplex PCR; TCRdb's copy has only in-frame clones and leaves some out. This table holds some 290,000 clones, over 85% found once. Sequences were obtained from PBMCs or T cells enriched from blood (not recorded which). The source is a woman aged 30 to 39 who had recovered from COVID-19. Both conserved end residues are part of each CDR3. Fields, in order: V gene, J gene, clone size, D gene, CDR3 DNA, CDR3 protein. A D gene is named only where the DNA matches it firmly. Where a row states a size, it is once, few, many or the class of an expanded clone; other rows omit it.

TRBV28	TRBJ2-3	-	TRBD1	TGTGCCAGCAGTCCTGTAGACAGGGGGCCAGATACGCAGTATTTT	CASSPVDRGPDTQYF
TRBV5-4	TRBJ2-3	once	TRBD2	TGTGCCAGCAGCCCTAGCGGTCCTCTCGGGGATACGCAGTATTTT	CASSPSGPLGDTQYF
TRBV11-2	TRBJ1-4	-	-	TGTGCCAGCAGCTTTGGGAGTGAAAAACTGTTTTTT	CASSFGSEKLFF
TRBV7-6	TRBJ1-1	-	-	TGTGCCAGCAGCCGAACTTCCACAGAGAACACTGAAGCTTTCTTT	CASSRTSTENTEAFF
TRBV19	TRBJ1-4	once	-	TGTGCCAGTAGTGTGACAGGTTCAACTAATGAAAAACTGTTTTTT	CASSVTGSTNEKLFF
TRBV4-2	TRBJ1-3	few	TRBD1	TGTGCCAGCAGCCAACGGACAGGGAGCTCTGGAAACACCATATATTTT	CASSQRTGSSGNTIYF
TRBV16	TRBJ1-2	few	-	TGTGCCAGCAGACCAAACTTCAGAGGGAGGTGGGACTATGGCTACACCTTC	CASRPNFRGRWDYGYTF
TRBV7-2	TRBJ1-5	few	TRBD1	TGTGCCAGCAGCGGCGACAGGGGTTATCAGCCCCAGCATTTT	CASSGDRGYQPQHF
TRBV18	TRBJ1-1	-	TRBD1	TGTGCCAGCTCACCACTTTATCGGACAGGGAACACTGAAGCTTTCTTT	CASSPLYRTGNTEAFF
TRBV28	TRBJ1-6	-	TRBD1	TGTGCCAGCAGCCCGAACAGGGGGTATAATTCACCCCTCCACTTT	CASSPNRGYNSPLHF
TRBV6-2/TRBV6-3	TRBJ2-3	few	-	TGTGCCAGCAGTTCTAGCGAGACAGATACGCAGTATTTT	CASSSSETDTQYF
TRBV7-3	TRBJ1-4	-	TRBD1	TGTGCCAGCAGTTACACCGGGACAGGGGAAAAACTGTTTTTT	CASSYTGTGEKLFF
TRBV7-6	TRBJ2-5	once	-	TGTGCCAGCAGCCCGGACAGTTCGGGGGAGACCCAGTACTTC	CASSPDSSGETQYF
TRBV15	TRBJ1-6	-	-	TGTGCCACCAGCAGGGCCAGACTACTAAGTAATTCACCCCTCCACTTT	CATSRARLLSNSPLHF
TRBV28	TRBJ2-7	-	TRBD2	TGTGCCAGCAGCCCTAGCGGGAGAAAGTCGTCGTGGCAGTACTTC	CASSPSGRKSSWQYF
TRBV2	TRBJ1-6	-	-	TGTGCCAGCACCAGAAGCGGCTCCTATAATTCACCCCTCCACTTT	CASTRSGSYNSPLHF
TRBV6-5	TRBJ2-1	-	TRBD1	TGTGCCACCGAAGCCGGGACAGGGTTCAATGAGCAGTTCTTC	CATEAGTGFNEQFF
TRBV19	TRBJ2-3	-	TRBD1	TGTGCCAGTAGTAGGGACAGGAGCACAGATACGCAGTATTTT	CASSRDRSTDTQYF
TRBV19	TRBJ1-1	-	TRBD1	TGTGCCAGTAGCCCGGGACAGGGCTACACTGAAGCTTTCTTT	CASSPGQGYTEAFF
TRBV4-2	TRBJ2-1	once	TRBD2	TGTGCCAGCAGCCAAGAGAGAGAAGAACTAGCGACCCTATACAATGAGCAGTTCTTC	CASSQEREELATLYNEQFF
TRBV28	TRBJ2-3	-	TRBD1	TGTGCCAGCAGCCTTTTCCCGGGACAGGTTAGCACAGATACGCAGTATTTT	CASSLFPGQVSTDTQYF
TRBV3-1/TRBV3-2	TRBJ2-3	-	-	TGTGCCAGCAGCCAAGTACAGGGCGGCACAGATACGCAGTATTTT	CASSQVQGGTDTQYF
TRBV7-8	TRBJ1-3	-	-	TGTGCCAGCAGCTTAGTTAGGAGCAGCTCTGGAAACACCATATATTTT	CASSLVRSSSGNTIYF
TRBV4-2	TRBJ2-5	-	-	TGTGCCAGCAGCCAAGCACCAGGGGTCTACCAAGAGACCCAGTACTTC	CASSQAPGVYQETQYF
TRBV24-1	TRBJ1-2	once	-	TGTGCCACCAGTGATTCAGGTCTCGCGGACAGTAACTATGGCTACACCTTC	CATSDSGLADSNYGYTF
TRBV6-5	TRBJ1-1	-	TRBD1	TGTGCCAGCAGTTACTCCACCAGGGGGCTCGGGGGGGCTTTCTTT	CASSYSTRGLGGAFF
TRBV25-1	TRBJ2-7	-	-	TGTGCCAGCAGTACAGACTACTACGAGCAGTACTTC	CASSTDYYEQYF
TRBV27	TRBJ2-3	-	TRBD2	TGTGCCAGCAGTTTAGCCAAGGGACTAGCGGGGGTCACAGATACGCAGTATTTT	CASSLAKGLAGVTDTQYF
TRBV7-9	TRBJ1-2	-	-	TGTGCCAGCAGCTTGGCGGAGTTCGGAGGCTACACCTTC	CASSLAEFGGYTF
TRBV6-2/TRBV6-3	TRBJ1-5	-	-	TGTGCCAGCAGTTATGCACGGGGTAGCAATCAGCCCCAGCATTTT	CASSYARGSNQPQHF
TRBV6-1	TRBJ1-2	-	-	TGTGCCAGCAGTGAAGCACGGGGTTTCAGCTATGGCTACACCTTC	CASSEARGFSYGYTF
TRBV27	TRBJ2-2	-	-	TGTGCCAGCAGGCAGGGATGGACCGGGGAGCTGTTTTTT	CASRQGWTGELFF
TRBV19	TRBJ2-2	-	TRBD1	TGTGCCAGTAGACCTAGGGACAGGGGAACTGGGGAGCTGTTTTTT	CASRPRDRGTGELFF
TRBV24-1	TRBJ2-1	-	TRBD2	TGTGCCACCGCACACGATGGGAGGGAGGGCACCTACAATGAGCAGTTCTTC	CATAHDGREGTYNEQFF
TRBV11-1	TRBJ2-2	-	TRBD1	TGTGCCAGCAGCGTTACGCACAGGGGTTTCACCGGGGAGCTGTTTTTT	CASSVTHRGFTGELFF
TRBV5-1	TRBJ2-7	-	TRBD2	TGCGCCAGCAGCTTTCTCGGGACTAGCGGGAGATACCACGAGCAGTACTTC	CASSFLGTSGRYHEQYF
TRBV4-1	TRBJ1-2	-	-	TGCGCCAGCACCCCCCCGGGGGTAAACTATGGCTACACCTTC	CASTPPGVNYGYTF
TRBV27	TRBJ2-7	-	TRBD1	TGTGCCAGCAGTAAAACCGGGACAGGGGTGTGGGAGCAGTACTTC	CASSKTGTGVWEQYF
TRBV5-1	TRBJ1-6	-	-	TGCGCCAGCAGCACCTACGGGACACAGAATGGACCCCTCCACTTT	CASSTYGTQNGPLHF
TRBV27	TRBJ2-1	-	-	TGTGCCAGCAGTTTGGGGCCCTTCCGGGAGCAGTTCTTC	CASSLGPFREQFF
TRBV7-9	TRBJ2-5	once	TRBD2	TGTGCCAGCAGCGCGACTAGCGGAGTCCCCTACCAAGAGACCCAGTACTTC	CASSATSGVPYQETQYF